Below, 20 T cell receptor beta chains from the same sample are listed, as sequenced in a study of blood T cell repertoires in COVID-19. The method was immunoSEQ multiplex PCR; TCRdb's version includes in-frame clones alone and lacks a portion of them. The sample yields around 300,000 clones, 90% seen once. Sequences were obtained from PBMCs or T cells enriched from blood (not recorded which). These TCRs come from a woman younger than 30 with acute COVID-19.

In this sample, this clone turned up once. CDR3 in DNA: TGTGCCAGCAGCTCAACAGGGAACGACTATGGCTACACCTTC. Protein sequence: CASSSTGNDYGYTF. J is TRBJ1-2 and V is TRBV7-8; perhaps TRBD1 as D (6 bases). The CDR3 loop spans 14 amino acids. The germline gives CDR1 SGHVS, CDR2 FQNEAQ. V was trimmed by 4 bases and J by 3 bases, leaving 12 bases between them.

The gene calls are TRBV14 and TRBJ2-3, with D tentatively TRBD1 (5 bases). V was cut by 2 bases and J by 2 bases, with 11 bases left in between. Germline CDR1 and CDR2: SGHDN and FVKESK. The CDR3 loop spans 15 amino acids. The DNA for the CDR3 is TGTGCCAGCAGCCAACAGGGTTCCGTCACAGATACGCAGTATTTT. Its protein product is CASSQQGSVTDTQYF.

The V and J genes are TRBV19 and TRBJ2-1; 13 bases are a match to TRBD2. J gave up 1 base and V 4 bases, and 7 bases lay outside the gene matches. CDR3 length: 18 amino acids. The germline CDR1 and CDR2 sequences are LNHDA and SQIVND (reference sequence). CDR3 sequence reads: CASSTTSGRAVSYNEQFF. For the CDR3, the DNA is TGTGCCAGTAGTACCACTAGCGGGAGGGCGGTATCCTACAATGAGCAGTTCTTC. The full variable domain, its missing parts supplied by reference TRBV19 and TRBJ2-1, is DGGITQSPKYLFRKEGQNVTLSCEQNLNHDAMYWYRQDPGQGLRLIYYSQIVNDFQKGDIAEGYSVSREKKESFPLTVTSAQKNPTAFYLCASSTTSGRAVSYNEQFFGPGTRLTVL.

In this sample, this clone turned up a few times. The chain couples TRBV6-4 to TRBJ2-1; no reliable D call. Trimming stripped 0 bases from V and 4 bases from J, with 4 bases between. CDR3 size: 13 residues. Per the germline V gene, CDR1 is MRHNA and CDR2 is SNTAGT. This chain's CDR3 is CASSDSTYNEQFF. CDR3 DNA sequence: TGTGCCAGCAGTGACTCGACATACAATGAGCAGTTCTTC.

The rearrangement joins TRBV7-8 to TRBJ2-5; the D is unclear. Trimming removed 0 bases at V and 4 bases at J, with 3 bases between. CDR3 length equals 12 residues. CDR1 SGHVS and CDR2 FQNEAQ come from the germline V gene. The CDR3 nucleotides are TGTGCCAGCAGCTTAGCCCGAGAGACCCAGTACTTC. Translated, it gives CASSLARETQYF.

V and J are TRBV3-1 (or the pseudogene TRBV3-2) and TRBJ2-3, with 11 bases identical to TRBD2. The CDR3 contains 16 residues. Germline loops: CDR1 LGHDT, CDR2 YNNKEL (reference sequence). Germline trimming cut 11 bases from V and 4 bases from J; bases unmatched to any gene: 14. The DNA for the CDR3 is TGTGCCTGCTCCATAGCGGGAGGGCCTACGGCAGATACGCAGTATTTT. Protein sequence: CACSIAGGPTADTQYF.

This sequence joins TRBV24-1 and TRBJ2-3, with TRBD1 identical over 8 bases. Per germline, CDR1 KGHDR and CDR2 SFDVKD. CDR3 length: 14 residues. V shed 7 bases, J shed 1 base, and the junction held 3 bases outside the gene matches. The CDR3, as DNA: TGTGCCACCAGGGGGACAGGTCGCACAGATACGCAGTATTTT. Translation gives CATRGTGRTDTQYF.

Worth noting for this clone: It is unclear where the CDR3 begins or ends on the DNA, so no DNA is shown, and the CDR3 is as TCRdb lists it. CDR3 in amino acids: CASTERGKKTDTQYFWAQYF. V and J are TRBV21-1 and TRBJ2-3; the table's D call, TRBD2, was not checked against the DNA. TRBV21-1 is reported as a pseudogene. The CDR3 is 20 residues long, ends included.

This chain links TRBV5-4 with TRBJ2-1; TRBD2 matches 10 bases. V shed 2 bases and J 8 bases; nucleotides not matched to a gene: 7. This CDR3 has 15 residues. The germline CDR1 and CDR2 sequences are SGHNT and YYREEE (reference sequence). The CDR3 DNA sequence: TGTGCCAGCAGCTTACTCCAGCGGGAGGGTTATGAGCAGTTCTTC. The encoded protein is CASSLLQREGYEQFF.

The V and J genes are TRBV30 and TRBJ1-2; D unclear. This CDR3 region has 13 residues. Trimming took 2 bases from V and 7 from J, leaving 14 bases between them. The germline V gene encodes CDR1 GTSNPN and CDR2 SVGIG (reference sequence). CDR3 bases: TGTGCCTGGAGTTTCGGTGACACGCGTGGCTACACCTTC. Protein: CAWSFGDTRGYTF.

The chain joins TRBV19 to TRBJ2-5; the match to TRBD2 covers 7 bases. The CDR3 is made up of 15 amino acids. Unmatched junction bases numbered 10, after V lost 5 bases and J lost 4 bases. Germline values: CDR1 LNHDA, CDR2 SQIVND (reference sequence). As DNA, the CDR3 is TGTGCCAGTAGTGCCTTGTATGGCGGGGGAGAGACCCAGTACTTC. Translated: CASSALYGGGETQYF.

The chain recombines TRBV6-6 with TRBJ1-4, with D perhaps TRBD1 (6 bases). The CDR3 sequence is 15 residues long. V gave up 2 bases and J gave up 4 bases, with 11 bases separating them. CDR1 is MNHNY and CDR2 is SVGAGI in the germline V gene (reference sequence). In nucleotides, the CDR3 is TGTGCCAGCAGTTACGAGGGGGGGCTTAATGAAAAACTGTTTTTT. It translates to CASSYEGGLNEKLFF.

DNA of the CDR3: TGTGCCAGCAGCGGGACAGGGTGGAACACTGAAGCTTTCTTT. Protein product: CASSGTGWNTEAFF. The rearrangement uses TRBV2 and TRBJ1-1; 9 bases map to TRBD1. This CDR3 is 14 amino acids long. Germline lookup yields CDR1 SNHLY and CDR2 FYNNEI. The V segment lost 6 bases and the J segment 1 base; nucleotides outside the gene matches: 3.

For the CDR3, the DNA is TGTGCCAGCAGCGCACCGGGACAGGGGGCCAAAGAGACCCAGTACTTC. Translation: CASSAPGQGAKETQYF. This chain uses TRBV9 with TRBJ2-5, with 12 nucleotides matching TRBD1. CDR3 length: 16 amino acids. Germline V gives CDR1 SGDLS, CDR2 YYNGEE. V dropped 3 bases and J dropped 3; count of bases not matched to a gene: 6.

The chain carries TRBV19 and TRBJ2-1, with TRBD2 matching over 8 bases. The V gene's germline CDR1 is LNHDA and CDR2 SQIVND (reference sequence). V was clipped by 1 base and J by 0 bases; unmatched bases: 8. The CDR3 is 18 residues long. This CDR3 reads CASSIAGTRRSSYNEQFF. Written as DNA, the CDR3 is TGTGCCAGTAGTATAGCGGGGACTAGAAGGAGCTCCTACAATGAGCAGTTCTTC. The variable domain in full, with the rest retrieved from reference TRBV19 and TRBJ2-1, is DGGITQSPKYLFRKEGQNVTLSCEQNLNHDAMYWYRQDPGQGLRLIYYSQIVNDFQKGDIAEGYSVSREKKESFPLTVTSAQKNPTAFYLCASSIAGTRRSSYNEQFFGPGTRLTVL.

The V and J genes are TRBV6-1 and TRBJ1-4; no firm D call. CDR1 and CDR2 from the germline V gene are MNHNS and SASEGT. V lost 3 bases and J lost 3, with 14 bases in between. The CDR3 extends over 16 amino acids. The CDR3 DNA reads TGTGCCAGCAGTGAGGCGGATAGATCAGCTAATGAAAAACTGTTTTTT. Amino acids: CASSEADRSANEKLFF.

The chain uses TRBV7-2 and TRBJ2-7; tentatively, D is TRBD1 (7 bases). Germline V CDR1 and CDR2: SGHTA, FQGNSA. Trimming stripped 3 bases from V and 2 bases from J, with 11 bases between. CDR3 length: 14 amino acids. CDR3 protein: CASSFGGQPYEQYF. DNA for the CDR3: TGTGCCAGCAGCTTCGGGGGACAGCCCTACGAGCAGTACTTC.

The chain carries TRBV19 and TRBJ2-3; 8 bases match TRBD1. The CDR3 is 13 residues long. Trimming at V came to 8 bases and at J to 5 bases, leaving 6 bases not matched to a gene. Germline V gene sequence: CDR1 LNHDA, CDR2 SQIVND (reference sequence). The CDR3 DNA reads as TGTGCCAGTGAACAGGGGGAAGAAGATACGCAGTATTTT. It is translated as CASEQGEEDTQYF.

The V call is TRBV2, the J call TRBJ1-2; possible D gene TRBD1, 6 bases. Between the trimmed V and J ends, which lost 6 bases and 6 bases, there was a span of 14 bases. CDR1 is SNHLY and CDR2 is FYNNEI in the germline V gene. This CDR3 region has 13 residues. The DNA of the CDR3 is TGTGCCAGCAGCCTGGACAGAGTCGATGGCTACACCTTC. Translation: CASSLDRVDGYTF.

This sequence joins TRBV7-3 and TRBJ2-3, with 7 bases identical to TRBD2. The J segment lost 6 bases and the V segment lost 4 bases, leaving 7 bases of the junction unmatched. CDR1 and CDR2 (germline): SGHTA, FQGTGA. This CDR3 is built from 14 residues. The CDR3 nucleotides read TGTGCCAGCAGCTGGGGAGGGCCGGGGGATACGCAGTATTTT. Protein product: CASSWGGPGDTQYF.